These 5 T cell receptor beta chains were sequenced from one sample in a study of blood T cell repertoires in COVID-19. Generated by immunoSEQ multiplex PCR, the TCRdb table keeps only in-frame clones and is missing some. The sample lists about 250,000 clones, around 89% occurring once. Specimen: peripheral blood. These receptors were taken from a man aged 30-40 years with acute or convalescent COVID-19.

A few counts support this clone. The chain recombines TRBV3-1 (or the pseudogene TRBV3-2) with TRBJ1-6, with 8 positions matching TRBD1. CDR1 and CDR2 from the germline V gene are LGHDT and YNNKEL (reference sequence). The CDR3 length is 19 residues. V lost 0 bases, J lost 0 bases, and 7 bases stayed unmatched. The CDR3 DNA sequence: TGTGCCAGCAGCCAAGATGTGGGACAGGCCAGCTCCTATAATTCACCCCTCCACTTT. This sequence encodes CASSQDVGQASSYNSPLHF.

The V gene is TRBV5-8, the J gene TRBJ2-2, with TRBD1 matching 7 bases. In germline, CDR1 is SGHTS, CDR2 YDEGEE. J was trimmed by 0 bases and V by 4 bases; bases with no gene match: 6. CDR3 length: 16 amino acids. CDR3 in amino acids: CASSRNRGSNTGELFF. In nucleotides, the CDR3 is TGTGCCAGCAGCCGGAACAGGGGCTCGAACACCGGGGAGCTGTTTTTT.

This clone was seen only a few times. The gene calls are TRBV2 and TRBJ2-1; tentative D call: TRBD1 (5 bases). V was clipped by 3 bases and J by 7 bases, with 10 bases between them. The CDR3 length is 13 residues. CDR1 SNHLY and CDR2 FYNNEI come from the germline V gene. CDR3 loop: CASSDQGSNEQFF. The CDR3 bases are TGTGCCAGCAGTGACCAGGGTTCGAATGAGCAGTTCTTC.

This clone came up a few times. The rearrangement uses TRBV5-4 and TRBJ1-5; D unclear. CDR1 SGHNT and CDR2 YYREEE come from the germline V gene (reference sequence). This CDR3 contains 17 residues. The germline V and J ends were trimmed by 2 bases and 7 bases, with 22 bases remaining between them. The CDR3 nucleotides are TGTGCCAGCAGCTTCCCCCAGATTCCTATAGCAATCCAGCCCCAGCATTTT. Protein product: CASSFPQIPIAIQPQHF.

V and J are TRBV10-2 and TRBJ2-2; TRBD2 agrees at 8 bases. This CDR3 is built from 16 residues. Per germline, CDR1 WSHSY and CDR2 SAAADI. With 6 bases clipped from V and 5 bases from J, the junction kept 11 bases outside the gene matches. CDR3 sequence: CASRRVAGGGTGELFF. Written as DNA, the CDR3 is TGCGCCAGCAGGAGGGTTGCGGGAGGTGGTACCGGGGAGCTGTTTTTT.